This is a list of T cell receptor beta chains from one sample in a study of T cells after yellow fever vaccination. One entry per CDR3 protein, called by TCRdb with MiXCR from the 5' RACE reads. The top ten clones hold roughly a quarter of a sample with around 310,000 distinct CDR3 sequences, roughly 4% of them seen once. The input for sequencing was PBMCs, taken 5 days after the yellow fever booster vaccination. The receptors were sampled from a man younger than 30 who received the YFV17D yellow fever vaccine. CDR3s include the opening cysteine and the closing phenylalanine or tryptophan. D genes are given only for firm matches. Clone size is stated in some rows and not others, as once, few, many or a class when expanded.

clone_size j_call d_call v_call cdr3_nt cdr3_aa
NA TRBJ2-7 NA TRBV2 TGTGCCAGCAATGAGGGTGGGTACGAGCAGTACTTC CASNEGGYEQYF
NA TRBJ2-1 NA TRBV12-3/TRBV12-4 TGTGCCAGCAGTTTCGGGGGGCCTGAGCAGTTCTTC CASSFGGPEQFF
few TRBJ2-3 TRBD1 TRBV5-1 TGCGCCAGCAGCGTGACAGGGGGCAAAGATACGCAGTATTTT CASSVTGGKDTQYF
NA TRBJ1-1 NA TRBV6-5 TGTGCCAGCAGATGGGTCGGGAACACTGAAGCTTTCTTT CASRWVGNTEAFF
NA TRBJ2-3 NA TRBV18 TGTGCCAGCTCACCAATGGGGCAGGACACAGATACGCAGTATTTT CASSPMGQDTDTQYF
few TRBJ1-2 NA TRBV12-3/TRBV12-4 TGTGCCAGCAGTAAGTCTAACTATGGCTACACCTTC CASSKSNYGYTF
few TRBJ1-6 NA TRBV6-5 TGTGCCAGCAGTTACTCTTCCCGGGACATGGACGTGAACCTCCACTTT CASSYSSRDMDVNLHF
few TRBJ2-3 TRBD2 TRBV20-1 TGCAGTGCTGAGCTAGCGGTGGATACGCAGTATTTT CSAELAVDTQYF
few TRBJ2-5 TRBD2 TRBV20-1 TGCAGTGGGACTAGCGGCCCGGGGAGGGCCCAGTACTTC CSGTSGPGRAQYF
NA TRBJ1-5 NA TRBV4-2 TGTGCCAGCAGCCAAACGAGGGCCTCCGATCAGCCCCAGCATTTT CASSQTRASDQPQHF
few TRBJ2-1 NA TRBV4-1 TGCGCCAGCAGCCAAGAATTACAGTCTTTTTATCATGAGCAGTTCTTC CASSQELQSFYHEQFF
many TRBJ2-4 NA TRBV7-8 TGTGCCAGCAGCTTAGCAGGGAACATTCAGTACTTC CASSLAGNIQYF
NA TRBJ2-3 TRBD2 TRBV20-1 TGCAGTGCTAGAGGGACTAGCGGGGGTCCGCAGTATTTT CSARGTSGGPQYF
few TRBJ1-4 NA TRBV6-2/TRBV6-3 TGTGCCAGCAGTTGGACAGCGGTAACAACTAATGAAAAACTGTTTTTT CASSWTAVTTNEKLFF
many TRBJ1-1 TRBD1 TRBV28 TGTGCCAGCAACAAGCGACAGGGGAACACTGAAGCTTTCTTT CASNKRQGNTEAFF
few TRBJ2-2 TRBD2 TRBV2 TGTGCCTCCGACGGGGGGACCGGGGAGCTGTTTTTT CASDGGTGELFF
few TRBJ2-1 TRBD2 TRBV5-4 TGTGCCAGCAGCGTCGGGGGGGCCACCTACAATGAGCAGTTCTTC CASSVGGATYNEQFF
few TRBJ1-1 TRBD1 TRBV29-1 TGCAGCGGGACAGGATGGAACACTGAAGCTTTCTTT CSGTGWNTEAFF
few TRBJ2-2 NA TRBV29-1 TGCAGCGTTGAAAGAGGGTCCAACACCGGGGAGCTGTTTTTT CSVERGSNTGELFF
many TRBJ1-2 NA TRBV29-1 TGCAGCGTTGAATGGGGGGCTTCGATAGGCTACACCTTC CSVEWGASIGYTF
many TRBJ2-5 TRBD2 TRBV3-1 TGTGCCAGCAGCGAGACTAGCGGGGTTATCGGGACCCAGTACTTC CASSETSGVIGTQYF
NA TRBJ1-2 NA TRBV20-1 TGCAGTGCTAGGCAAACCGGGTCCCCAGAGGGCTACACCTTC CSARQTGSPEGYTF
many TRBJ1-2 NA TRBV4-1 TGCGCCAGCAGCCAAGAAGGGACGGTCTATGGCTACACCTTC CASSQEGTVYGYTF
many TRBJ1-6 NA TRBV28 TGTGCCAGCAGTTTAAGGAGGGGGGCGTCCAATTCACCCCTCCACTTT CASSLRRGASNSPLHF
NA TRBJ1-2 TRBD1 TRBV7-2 TGTGCCAGCAGCTTGGAGAGGGGACAGGGGGTGGGCGGCTACACCTTC CASSLERGQGVGGYTF
NA TRBJ2-7 NA TRBV7-2 TGTGCCAGCAGCTTAGGGGGGACGGACACCTACGAGCAGTACTTC CASSLGGTDTYEQYF
many TRBJ2-5 NA TRBV6-2/TRBV6-3 TGTGCCAGCAGCGACAGTCAAGAGACCCAGTACTTC CASSDSQETQYF
NA TRBJ2-6 NA TRBV10-3 TGTGCCATCAGTGAGTCGACAGAATATAGTTACTCTGGGGCCAACGTCCTGACTTTC CAISESTEYSYSGANVLTF
few TRBJ2-1 NA TRBV5-1 TGCGCCAGCAGCCTGACGGGACTCCTCGGGAATGAGCAGTTCTTC CASSLTGLLGNEQFF
NA TRBJ2-1 NA TRBV29-1 TGCAGCGTTGAATTGAGAGACGTCTACAATGAGCAGTTCTTC CSVELRDVYNEQFF